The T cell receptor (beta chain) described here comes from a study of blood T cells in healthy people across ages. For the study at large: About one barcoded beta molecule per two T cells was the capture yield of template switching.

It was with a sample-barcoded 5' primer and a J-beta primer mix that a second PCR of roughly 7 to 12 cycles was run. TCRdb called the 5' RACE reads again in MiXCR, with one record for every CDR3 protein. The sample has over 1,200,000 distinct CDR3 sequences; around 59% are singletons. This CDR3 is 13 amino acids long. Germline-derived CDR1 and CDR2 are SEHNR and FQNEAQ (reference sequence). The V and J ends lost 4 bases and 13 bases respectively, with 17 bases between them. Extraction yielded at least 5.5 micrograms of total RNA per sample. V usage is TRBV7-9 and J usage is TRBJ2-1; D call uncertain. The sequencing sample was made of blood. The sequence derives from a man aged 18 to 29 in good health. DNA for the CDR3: TGTGCCAGCAGCTCCCCCAATCAAGAGACCCAGTTCTTC. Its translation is CASSSPNQETQFF.